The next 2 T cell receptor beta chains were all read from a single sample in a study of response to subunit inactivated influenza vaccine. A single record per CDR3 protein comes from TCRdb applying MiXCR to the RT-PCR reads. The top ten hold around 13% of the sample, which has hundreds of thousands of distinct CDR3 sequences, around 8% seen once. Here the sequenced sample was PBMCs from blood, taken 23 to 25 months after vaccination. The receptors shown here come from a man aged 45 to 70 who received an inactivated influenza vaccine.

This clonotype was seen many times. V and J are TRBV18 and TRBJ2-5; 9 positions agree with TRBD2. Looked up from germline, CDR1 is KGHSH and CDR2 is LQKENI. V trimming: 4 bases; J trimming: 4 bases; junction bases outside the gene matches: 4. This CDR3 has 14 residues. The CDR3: CASSRAGGRETQYF. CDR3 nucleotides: TGTGCCAGCTCACGTGCGGGGGGGCGAGAGACCCAGTACTTC.

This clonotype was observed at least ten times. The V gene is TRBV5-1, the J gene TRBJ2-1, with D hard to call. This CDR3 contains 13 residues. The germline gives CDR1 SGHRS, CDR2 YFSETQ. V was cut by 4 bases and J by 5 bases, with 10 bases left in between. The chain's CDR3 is CASSPYKNNEQFF. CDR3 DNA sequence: TGCGCCAGCAGCCCGTACAAAAACAATGAGCAGTTCTTC.